The 8 T cell receptor beta chains given below trace back to one sample, sequenced in a study of vaccination effects on CD4 cells after COVID-19. Viral peptide pool expansion of antigen-specific CD4+ T cells preceded sequencing in the ViraFEST assay. Culture lasted approximately 10 days before CD4+ T cell isolation. Each vaccine recipient was nucleocapsid antibody negative and had no prior SARS-CoV-2 infection. The antigens these receptors bind are not known. Repertoires were generated with immunoSEQ multiplex PCR, while TCRdb's copy carries only in-frame clones and drops some. The table shows tens of thousands of clones, with roughly 79% occurring only once. The specimen comprised CD4+ T cells from PBMCs cultured with HCoV-OC43 spike peptides, sampled before COVID-19 vaccination. Subset of the sample: HCoV-OC43 spike overlapping peptide pool stimulation. The receptors derive from a human donor who received a COVID-19 vaccine.

This rearrangement joins TRBV3-1 (or the pseudogene TRBV3-2) to TRBJ2-6; 9 positions match TRBD1. This CDR3 comprises 18 residues. Germline CDR1 is LGHDT and CDR2 is YNNKEL (reference sequence). V gave up 1 base and J gave up 1 base; unmatched junction bases: 5. CDR3 region: CASSQVTGGLSGANVLTF. Here the CDR3 DNA reads TGTGCCAGCAGCCAAGTGACAGGGGGATTATCTGGGGCCAACGTCCTGACTTTC.

This clone was seen a few times. The chain joins TRBV6-2 or TRBV6-3 to TRBJ2-3; TRBD2 agrees at 8 bases. This CDR3 contains 16 residues. J lost 1 base, V lost 2 bases, and 5 bases had no gene match. The germline V gene encodes CDR1 MNHEY and CDR2 SVGEGT. CDR3 in DNA: TGTGCCAGCAGTTACCCGAGGCGGGGGGGCACAGATACGCAGTATTTT. Amino acids: CASSYPRRGGTDTQYF.

The chain is built from TRBV4-2 and TRBJ2-1, with D unclear. The V gene lost 1 base and the J gene lost 6 bases, with 10 bases spanning the gap. This CDR3 contains 14 residues. Looked up from germline, CDR1 is LGHNA and CDR2 is YNFKEQ. The CDR3 DNA sequence: TGTGCCAGCAGCCAAGCTCCCAGTAGCAATGAGCAGTTCTTC. This codes for CASSQAPSSNEQFF.

The rearrangement uses TRBV24-1 and TRBJ1-2; perhaps TRBD1 as D (5 bases). Trimming took 2 bases from V and 1 from J, leaving 7 bases between them. This CDR3 has 14 amino acids. CDR1 KGHDR and CDR2 SFDVKD come from the germline V gene. CDR3: CATSDWGSNYGYTF. In nucleotides, the CDR3 is TGTGCCACCAGTGATTGGGGGAGTAACTATGGCTACACCTTC.

DNA of the CDR3: TGTGCCAGCAGTGTCTCTCCGGAAAAGGCCTCAGATGAAAAACTGTTTTTT. Its translation: CASSVSPEKASDEKLFF. The chain recombines TRBV2 with TRBJ1-4; the D is unclear. The CDR3 covers 17 residues. Trimming shortened V by 4 bases and J by 6 bases, and 21 bases separated the two germline ends. Germline-derived CDR1 and CDR2 are SNHLY and FYNNEI.

The chain has TRBV5-1 and TRBJ1-2, with a tentative D call TRBD1 (5 bases). This CDR3 is built from 14 residues. The V end was cut by 3 bases, the J end by 3 bases, with 12 bases between. Germline-derived CDR1 and CDR2 are SGHRS and YFSETQ. CDR3 sequence: CASSSEGTDYGYTF. CDR3 nucleotide sequence: TGCGCCAGCAGCTCCGAAGGGACGGACTATGGCTACACCTTC.

CDR3 nucleotide sequence: TGTGCCACCAGTGAGAGGGTTTTGGGTGGCTACACCTTC. Protein product: CATSERVLGGYTF. This chain uses TRBV24-1 with TRBJ1-2, with unresolved D. There are 13 residues in the CDR3. V lost 4 bases and J lost 7, with 12 bases in between. CDR1 is KGHDR and CDR2 is SFDVKD in the germline V gene.

The CDR3 region is CASSYSKAGTLFF. DNA for the CDR3: TGTGCCAGCAGTTACTCGAAGGCCGGGACACTGTTTTTT. The V and J genes are TRBV6-2 or TRBV6-3 and TRBJ1-4; possibly TRBD1 for D (5 bases). This CDR3 region has 13 residues. Looked up from germline, CDR1 is MNHEY and CDR2 is SVGEGT. V gave up 0 bases and J gave up 13 bases, with 12 bases separating them.